One and the same sample provided the 19 T cell receptor beta chains below, sequenced in a study of human versus mouse CDR3 diversity and MHC coevolution. Clones were sequenced by immunoSEQ multiplex PCR, and TCRdb holds only the in-frame ones, with some missing. Of about 83,000 clones in the sample, 85% to 95% were seen once. The sequenced material came from naive CD4+ T cells from blood. Regarding subset: CD45RO-negative CD62L-positive naive CD4 T cells. Receptors were obtained from a person between 30 and 69 years old in good health.

The chain uses TRBV29-1 and TRBJ1-2, with D perhaps matching TRBD1 (5 bases). This CDR3 is built from 14 residues. V lost 4 bases, J lost 1 base, and 13 bases lay in between. Germline-derived CDR1 and CDR2 are SQVTM and ANQGSEA. The CDR3 region is CSVAGLFINYGYTF. The CDR3 DNA is TGCAGCGTTGCGGGACTTTTTATTAACTATGGCTACACCTTC.

The chain recombines TRBV6-6 with TRBJ2-1; a possible D gene is TRBD2 (6 bases). CDR3 length: 15 amino acids. V was trimmed by 2 bases and J by 0 bases, leaving 8 bases between them. CDR1 and CDR2 from the germline V gene are MNHNY and SVGAGI (reference sequence). The CDR3 reads CASSYGGSSYNEQFF. CDR3 nucleotides: TGTGCCAGCAGTTACGGAGGGAGCTCCTACAATGAGCAGTTCTTC.

The chain couples TRBV7-8 to TRBJ2-3, with TRBD2 identical over 8 bases. With V trimmed by 5 bases and J by 0 bases, 4 bases remained unmatched. The CDR3 covers 15 residues. Germline V gene lookup returns CDR1 SGHVS and CDR2 FQNEAQ. Here the CDR3 DNA reads TGTGCCAGCAGCCCACCTAGCGGGAGCACAGATACGCAGTATTTT. Translating gives CASSPPSGSTDTQYF.

The chain combines TRBV7-9 with TRBJ2-3; D ambiguous. CDR1 is SEHNR and CDR2 is FQNEAQ in the germline V gene (reference sequence). V was pared by 6 bases and J by 5 bases, with 12 bases between. The CDR3 runs 13 residues. The CDR3 DNA reads as TGTGCCAGCAGTGATACACCGCAAGATACGCAGTATTTT. Protein product: CASSDTPQDTQYF.

The gene calls are TRBV27 and TRBJ2-3; TRBD1 agrees at 9 bases. Germline-derived CDR1 and CDR2 are MNHEY and SMNVEV (reference sequence). V was clipped by 2 bases and J by 0 bases; unmatched bases: 15. This CDR3 comprises 20 residues. CDR3 amino acids: CASSLLLGSGQGPSTDTQYF. The CDR3 DNA reads as TGTGCCAGCAGTTTACTTCTCGGATCTGGACAGGGGCCGAGCACAGATACGCAGTATTTT.

The rearrangement joins TRBV5-5 to TRBJ1-3, with TRBD1 identical over 7 bases. Germline V CDR1 and CDR2: SGHKS, YYEKEE (reference sequence). J was trimmed by 0 bases and V by 4 bases; bases with no gene match: 7. This CDR3 contains 16 residues. The CDR3 loop is CASSEGANPSGNTIYF. CDR3 nucleotide sequence: TGTGCCAGCAGCGAGGGGGCCAACCCCTCTGGAAACACCATATATTTT.

The genes are TRBV29-1 and TRBJ1-1; possible D gene TRBD1, 5 bases. The ends were cut back, 7 bases at V and 11 bases at J, with 20 bases in the middle. Germline V gives CDR1 SQVTM, CDR2 ANQGSEA. The CDR3 runs to 12 residues. The CDR3 region has the DNA TGCAGCGCCTGGGGAGGCCTTGGGGGGGCTTTCTTT. Translation: CSAWGGLGGAFF.

The V gene is TRBV5-6, the J gene TRBJ2-2; tentative D call: TRBD2 (5 bases). This CDR3 has 17 residues. Germline V gives CDR1 SGHDT, CDR2 YYEEEE. Trimming left V 4 bases short and J 8 bases short, with 24 bases between. The CDR3 coding sequence is TGTGCCAGCAGCCCGTCGGGCGGGTCACTTCCCATTGGGGAGCTGTTTTTT. Translating it yields CASSPSGGSLPIGELFF.

The chain couples TRBV6-1 to TRBJ2-7; D might be TRBD2 (5 bases). Per the germline V gene, CDR1 is MNHNS and CDR2 is SASEGT. Trimming removed 4 bases from V and 2 bases from J, with 12 bases in between. The CDR3 has 14 amino acids. The CDR3 here is CASSVADSPYEQYF. The DNA of the CDR3 is TGTGCCAGCAGTGTGGCGGACTCGCCCTACGAGCAGTACTTC.

The gene calls are TRBV5-1 and TRBJ2-2, with a tentative D call TRBD1 (6 bases). The V and J ends lost 1 base and 3 bases respectively, with 7 bases between them. The CDR3 extends over 14 amino acids. Germline CDR1 SGHRS, CDR2 YFSETQ. In nucleotides, the CDR3 is TGCGCCAGCAGCTTGACAGGGTACACCGGGGAGCTGTTTTTT. Translated: CASSLTGYTGELFF.

The rearrangement joins TRBV27 to TRBJ1-2; the D gene is possibly TRBD1 (5 bases). The length of the CDR3 is 15 residues. Trimming removed 3 bases at V and 3 bases at J, with 14 bases between. The germline CDR1 and CDR2 sequences are MNHEY and SMNVEV (reference sequence). The DNA for the CDR3 is TGTGCCAGCAGTTTGAGGGGAGGCACGGACTATGGCTACACCTTC. Translating gives CASSLRGGTDYGYTF.

This chain links TRBV7-9 with TRBJ1-1; 7 nucleotides line up with TRBD1. The germline V gene has CDR1 SEHNR and CDR2 FQNEAQ (reference sequence). The J segment lost 6 bases and the V segment lost 5 bases, leaving 6 bases of the junction unmatched. This CDR3 is 13 amino acids long. CDR3 sequence: CASSPSDRAEAFF. The CDR3 DNA reads TGTGCCAGCAGCCCCAGCGACAGGGCTGAAGCTTTCTTT.

The rearrangement joins TRBV29-1 to TRBJ2-5; 7 nucleotides align to TRBD1. Germline-derived CDR1 and CDR2 are SQVTM and ANQGSEA. The junction had 5 bases not matched to a gene; V was cut back by 2 bases and J by 2 bases. This CDR3 contains 14 residues. The CDR3 coding sequence is TGCAGCGTTGAACGCAGGGGGAAACAAGAGACCCAGTACTTC. Translated, it gives CSVERRGKQETQYF.

The chain employs TRBV4-1 and TRBJ1-1, with D unresolved. The germline V and J ends were trimmed by 4 bases and 6 bases, with 12 bases remaining between them. The CDR3 loop spans 13 amino acids. From germline, CDR1 is MGHRA and CDR2 YSYEKL. The CDR3 loop reads CASSPASSAEAFF. The CDR3 DNA reads TGCGCCAGCAGCCCGGCGAGCAGCGCTGAAGCTTTCTTT.

The chain recombines TRBV11-2 with TRBJ2-1; D gene unclear. The germline V gene encodes CDR1 SGHAT and CDR2 FQNNGV. The CDR3 spans 11 residues. Trimming stripped 3 bases from V and 9 bases from J, with 6 bases between. The CDR3 here is CASSFRAEQFF. The CDR3 DNA sequence: TGTGCCAGCAGCTTTAGAGCTGAGCAGTTCTTC. Using reference TRBV11-2 and TRBJ2-1 for the parts outside the CDR3, the full variable domain is EAGVAQSPRYKIIEKRQSVAFWCNPISGHATLYWYQQILGQGPKLLIQFQNNGVVDDSQLPKDRFSAERLKGVDSTLKIQPAKLEDSAVYLCASSFRAEQFFGPGTRLTVL.

The V call is TRBV6-5, the J call TRBJ1-1; 9 nucleotides align to TRBD1. The junction had 4 bases not matched to a gene; V was cut back by 6 bases and J by 5 bases. CDR1 and CDR2 (germline): MNHEY, SVGAGI. The CDR3 consists of 13 residues. The CDR3 nucleotides read TGTGCCAGCAGGACAGGGGGAAGTACTGAAGCTTTCTTT. Translated: CASRTGGSTEAFF.

The chain combines TRBV19 with TRBJ2-1, with D possibly TRBD2 on 6 matching bases. V lost 6 bases to trimming and J lost 7 bases, with 13 bases between them. This CDR3 spans 13 amino acids. The germline CDR1 and CDR2 sequences are LNHDA and SQIVND (reference sequence). DNA for the CDR3: TGTGCCAGTAGGCCGGGAGCTTGGAATGAGCAGTTCTTC. Protein sequence: CASRPGAWNEQFF.

The chain recombines TRBV28 with TRBJ1-1; a weak D match, TRBD1 (6 bases). CDR1 and CDR2 from the germline V gene are MDHEN and SYDVKM. Deletions cut 6 bases from V and 6 bases from J, with 17 bases between. This CDR3 region has 14 residues. Written as DNA, the CDR3 is TGTGCCAGCAGGACACCTACAGGGCGCCCTGAAGCTTTCTTT. Protein product: CASRTPTGRPEAFF. The full variable domain, with the rest looked up from reference TRBV28 and TRBJ1-1, is DVKVTQSSRYLVKRTGEKVFLECVQDMDHENMFWYRQDPGLGLRLIYFSYDVKMKEKGDIPEGYSVSREKKERFSLILESASTNQTSMYLCASRTPTGRPEAFFGQGTRLTVV.

This chain joins TRBV7-2 and TRBJ1-5, with 7 bases fitting TRBD1. The CDR3 covers 15 residues. Germline V gene sequence: CDR1 SGHTA, CDR2 FQGNSA. The V and J ends lost 5 bases and 2 bases, in that order; junction bases with no gene match: 6. The CDR3 DNA sequence: TGTGCCAGCAGCGACAGGGTAGGAGGCAATCAGCCCCAGCATTTT. This sequence encodes CASSDRVGGNQPQHF.